This T cell receptor (beta chain) was identified during a study of T cells after yellow fever vaccination. The study's findings and limits: Abundant bulk-derived clonotypes could contaminate FACS-sorted repertoires. Peaking faster, on day 5 versus 15, the secondary response was nonetheless weaker. Post-booster reappearance was seen for most primary-vaccination clones (roughly 96% CD4, about 90% CD8).

CDR3 length: 14 residues. V was pared by 4 bases and J by 6 bases, with 10 bases between. Per the germline V gene, CDR1 is LGHDT and CDR2 is YNNKEL (reference sequence). For TCR, cDNA came from 5'RACE template switching, which added a universal primer site and UMIs. TCRdb re-derived calls from the 5' RACE reads in MiXCR, one entry per CDR3 protein. This table holds 300,000 to 450,000 distinct CDR3 sequences, over 5% found once. This clonotype has just a few counts. Its antigen remains unidentified. The chain links TRBV3-1 to TRBJ1-6; D is undetermined. The sequencing used PBMCs, collected 5 days after the yellow fever booster vaccination. The clonotype originates from a man younger than 45 who received the YFV17D yellow fever vaccine. The CDR3 coding sequence is TGTGCCAGCAGCCCTGCGTGGTTTAATTCACCCCTCCACTTT. Its protein is CASSPAWFNSPLHF. The variable domain in full, completed from reference TRBV3-1 and TRBJ1-6, reads DTAVSQTPKYLVTQMGNDKSIKCEQNLGHDTMYWYKQDSKKFLKIMFSYNNKELIINETVPNRFSPKSPDKAHLNLHINSLELGDSAVYFCASSPAWFNSPLHFGNGTRLTVT.